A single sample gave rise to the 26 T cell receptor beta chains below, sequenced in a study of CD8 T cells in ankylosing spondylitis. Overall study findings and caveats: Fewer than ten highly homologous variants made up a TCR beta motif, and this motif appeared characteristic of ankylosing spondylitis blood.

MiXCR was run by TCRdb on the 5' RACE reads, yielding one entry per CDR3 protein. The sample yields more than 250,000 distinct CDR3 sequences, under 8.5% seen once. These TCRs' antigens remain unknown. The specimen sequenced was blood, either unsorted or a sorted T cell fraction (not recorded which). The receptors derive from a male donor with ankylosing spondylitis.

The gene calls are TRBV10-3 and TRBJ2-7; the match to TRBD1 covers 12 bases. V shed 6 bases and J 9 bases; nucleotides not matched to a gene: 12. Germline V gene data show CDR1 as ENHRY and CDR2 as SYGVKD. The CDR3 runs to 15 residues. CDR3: CAISDNRDRGQGQYF. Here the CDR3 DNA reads TGTGCCATCAGCGACAACCGGGACAGGGGGCAAGGGCAGTACTTC.

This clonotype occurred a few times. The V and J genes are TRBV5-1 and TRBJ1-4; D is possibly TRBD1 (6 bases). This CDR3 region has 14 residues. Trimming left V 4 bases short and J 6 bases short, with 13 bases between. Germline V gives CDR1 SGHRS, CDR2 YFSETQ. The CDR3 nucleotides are TGCGCCAGCAGCGTGGGACAAGGATATGAAAAACTGTTTTTT. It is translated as CASSVGQGYEKLFF.

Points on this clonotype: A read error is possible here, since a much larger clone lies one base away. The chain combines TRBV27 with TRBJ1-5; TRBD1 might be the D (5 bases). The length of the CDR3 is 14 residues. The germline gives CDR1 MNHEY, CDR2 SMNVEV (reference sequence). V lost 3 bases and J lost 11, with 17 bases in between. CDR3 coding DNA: TGTGCCAGCAGTTTGGCCGGGACCCCCAGGTCCCAGCATTTT. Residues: CASSLAGTPRSQHF.

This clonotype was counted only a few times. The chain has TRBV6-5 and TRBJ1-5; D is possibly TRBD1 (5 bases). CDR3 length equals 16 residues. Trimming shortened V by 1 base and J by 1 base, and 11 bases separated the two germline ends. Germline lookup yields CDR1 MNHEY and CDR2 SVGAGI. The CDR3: CASSYFTGVSNQPQHF. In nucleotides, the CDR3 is TGTGCCAGCAGTTACTTTACGGGGGTAAGCAATCAGCCCCAGCATTTT.

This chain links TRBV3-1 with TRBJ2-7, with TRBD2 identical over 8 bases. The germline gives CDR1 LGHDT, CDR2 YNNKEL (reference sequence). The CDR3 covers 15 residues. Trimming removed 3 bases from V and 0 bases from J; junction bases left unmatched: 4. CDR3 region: CASSQREVSSYEQYF. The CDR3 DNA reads TGTGCCAGCAGCCAGCGGGAGGTGAGCTCCTACGAGCAGTACTTC.

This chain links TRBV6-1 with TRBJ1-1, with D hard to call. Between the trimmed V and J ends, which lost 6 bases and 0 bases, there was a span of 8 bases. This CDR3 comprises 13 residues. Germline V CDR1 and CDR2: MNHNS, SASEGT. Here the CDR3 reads CASSRTMNTEAFF. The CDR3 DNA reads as TGTGCCAGCAGCCGTACCATGAACACTGAAGCTTTCTTT.

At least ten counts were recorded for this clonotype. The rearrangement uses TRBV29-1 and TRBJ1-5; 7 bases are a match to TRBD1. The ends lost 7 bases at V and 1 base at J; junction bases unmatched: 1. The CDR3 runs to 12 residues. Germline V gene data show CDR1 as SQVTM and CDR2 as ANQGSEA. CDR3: CSAQGSNQPQHF. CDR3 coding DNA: TGCAGCGCACAGGGGAGCAATCAGCCCCAGCATTTT.

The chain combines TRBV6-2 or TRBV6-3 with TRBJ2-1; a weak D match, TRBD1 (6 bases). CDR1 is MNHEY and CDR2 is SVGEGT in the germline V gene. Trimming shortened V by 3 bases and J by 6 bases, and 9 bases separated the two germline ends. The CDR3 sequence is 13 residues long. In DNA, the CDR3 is TGTGCCAGCAGTTATCTCAGGGGCAATGAGCAGTTCTTC. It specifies CASSYLRGNEQFF.

CDR3 loop: CASSRLLGGRAENEQFF. CDR3 sequence (DNA): TGCGCCAGCAGCCGCCTACTTGGGGGGAGGGCTGAGAATGAGCAGTTCTTC. This chain links TRBV4-1 with TRBJ2-1, with TRBD2 matching over 7 bases. There are 17 residues in the CDR3. V shed 4 bases and J 7 bases; nucleotides not matched to a gene: 16. Looked up from germline, CDR1 is MGHRA and CDR2 is YSYEKL.

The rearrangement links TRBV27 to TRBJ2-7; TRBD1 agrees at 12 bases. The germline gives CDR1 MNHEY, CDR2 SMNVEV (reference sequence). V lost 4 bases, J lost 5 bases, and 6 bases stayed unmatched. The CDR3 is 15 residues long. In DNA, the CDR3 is TGTGCCAGCAGTTCGGGACAGGGGGCGATCCACGAGCAGTACTTC. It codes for CASSSGQGAIHEQYF.

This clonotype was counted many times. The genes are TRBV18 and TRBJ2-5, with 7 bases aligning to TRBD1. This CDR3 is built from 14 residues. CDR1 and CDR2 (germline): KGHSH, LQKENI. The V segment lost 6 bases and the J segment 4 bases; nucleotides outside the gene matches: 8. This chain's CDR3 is CASSSATGSETQYF. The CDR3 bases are TGTGCCAGCTCGTCGGCGACAGGGTCAGAGACCCAGTACTTC.

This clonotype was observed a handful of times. CDR3 nucleotides: TGTGCCAGCAGTGAATATCTTTCAGGGTCTGGGGAGACCCAGTACTTC. This translates into CASSEYLSGSGETQYF. This rearrangement joins TRBV25-1 to TRBJ2-5; the D gene is possibly TRBD1 (5 bases). The CDR3 consists of 16 residues. V gave up 0 bases and J gave up 5 bases, with 16 bases separating them. The germline V gene encodes CDR1 MGHDK and CDR2 SYGVNS.

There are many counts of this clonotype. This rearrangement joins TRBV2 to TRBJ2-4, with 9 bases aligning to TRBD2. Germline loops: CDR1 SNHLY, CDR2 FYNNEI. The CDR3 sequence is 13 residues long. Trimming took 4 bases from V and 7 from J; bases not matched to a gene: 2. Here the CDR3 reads CASSVAGDNIQYF. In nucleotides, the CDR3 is TGTGCCAGCAGTGTAGCGGGAGACAACATTCAGTACTTC.

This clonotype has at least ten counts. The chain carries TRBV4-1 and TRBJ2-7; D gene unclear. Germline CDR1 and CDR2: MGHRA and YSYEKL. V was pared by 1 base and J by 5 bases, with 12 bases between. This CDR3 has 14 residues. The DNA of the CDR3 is TGCGCCAGCAGCCAAGTGGTGGGTTTCAACGAGCAGTACTTC. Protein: CASSQVVGFNEQYF.

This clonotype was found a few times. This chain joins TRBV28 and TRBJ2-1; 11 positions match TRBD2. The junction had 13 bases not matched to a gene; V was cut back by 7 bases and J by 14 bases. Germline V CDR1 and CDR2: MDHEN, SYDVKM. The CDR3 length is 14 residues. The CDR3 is CASNRDRVLAGEFF. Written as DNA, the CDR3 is TGTGCCAGCAACCGAGACAGGGTACTAGCGGGGGAGTTCTTC. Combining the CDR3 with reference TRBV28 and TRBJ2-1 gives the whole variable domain DVKVTQSSRYLVKRTGEKVFLECVQDMDHENMFWYRQDPGLGLRLIYFSYDVKMKEKGDIPEGYSVSREKKERFSLILESASTNQTSMYLCASNRDRVLAGEFFGPGTRLTVL.

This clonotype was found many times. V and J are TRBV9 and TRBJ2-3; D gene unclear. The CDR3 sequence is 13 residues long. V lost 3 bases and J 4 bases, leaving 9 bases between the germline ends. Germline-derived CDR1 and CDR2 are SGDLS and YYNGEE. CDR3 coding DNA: TGTGCCAGCAGCGGCAGTACGGCAGATACGCAGTATTTT. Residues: CASSGSTADTQYF.

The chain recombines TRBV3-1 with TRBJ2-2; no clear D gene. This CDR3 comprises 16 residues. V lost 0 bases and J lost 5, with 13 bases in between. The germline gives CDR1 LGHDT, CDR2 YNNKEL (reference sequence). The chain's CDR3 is CASSQDWTPRTGELFF. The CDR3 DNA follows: TGTGCCAGCAGCCAAGACTGGACGCCCCGGACCGGGGAGCTGTTTTTT.

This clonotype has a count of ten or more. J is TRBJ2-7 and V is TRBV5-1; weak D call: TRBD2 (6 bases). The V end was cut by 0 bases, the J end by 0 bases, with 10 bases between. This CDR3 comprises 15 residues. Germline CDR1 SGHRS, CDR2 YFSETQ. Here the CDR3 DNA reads TGCGCCAGCAGCTTGGCCGGCGGGAACTCCTACGAGCAGTACTTC. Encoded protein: CASSLAGGNSYEQYF.

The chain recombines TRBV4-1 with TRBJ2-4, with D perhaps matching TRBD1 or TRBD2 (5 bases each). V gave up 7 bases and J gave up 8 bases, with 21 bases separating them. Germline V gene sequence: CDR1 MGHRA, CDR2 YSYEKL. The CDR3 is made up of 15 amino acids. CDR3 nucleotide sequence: TGCGCCAGCACCTCGGGTGGGGGAGAGGCGGACATTCAGTACTTC. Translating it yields CASTSGGGEADIQYF.

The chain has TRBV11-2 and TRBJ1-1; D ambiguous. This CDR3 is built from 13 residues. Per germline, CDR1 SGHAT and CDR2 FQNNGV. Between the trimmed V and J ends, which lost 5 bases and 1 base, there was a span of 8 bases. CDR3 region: CASSPRWNTEAFF. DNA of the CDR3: TGTGCCAGCAGCCCTAGGTGGAACACTGAAGCTTTCTTT.

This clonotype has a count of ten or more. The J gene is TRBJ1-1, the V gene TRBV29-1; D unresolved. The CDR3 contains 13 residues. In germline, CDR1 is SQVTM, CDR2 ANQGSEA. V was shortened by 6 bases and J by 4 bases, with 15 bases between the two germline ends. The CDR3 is CSVARQGGTEAFF. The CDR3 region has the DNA TGCAGCGTCGCTCGCCAAGGCGGCACTGAAGCTTTCTTT.

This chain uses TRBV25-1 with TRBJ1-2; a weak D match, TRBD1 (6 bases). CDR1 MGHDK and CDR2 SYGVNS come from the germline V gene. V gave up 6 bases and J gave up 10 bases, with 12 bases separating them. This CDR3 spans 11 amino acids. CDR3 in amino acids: CASRAGDTYTF. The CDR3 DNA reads TGTGCCAGCAGAGCCGGGGACACCTACACCTTC.

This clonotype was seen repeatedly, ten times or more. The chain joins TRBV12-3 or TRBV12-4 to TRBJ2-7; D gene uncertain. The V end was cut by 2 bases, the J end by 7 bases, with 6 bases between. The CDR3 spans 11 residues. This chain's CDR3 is CASSLYAEQYF. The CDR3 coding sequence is TGTGCCAGCAGTTTATACGCTGAGCAGTACTTC.

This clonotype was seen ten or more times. CDR3 DNA: TGCAGTGCCGAATTTCTAGCGGGAGGGTCCCACTACAATGAGCAGTTCTTC. Its protein is CSAEFLAGGSHYNEQFF. The chain has TRBV20-1 and TRBJ2-1, with 12 bases identical to TRBD2. CDR1 and CDR2 from the germline V gene are DFQATT and SNEGSKA (reference sequence). The length of the CDR3 is 17 residues. V lost 6 bases, J lost 3 bases, and 12 bases stayed unmatched.

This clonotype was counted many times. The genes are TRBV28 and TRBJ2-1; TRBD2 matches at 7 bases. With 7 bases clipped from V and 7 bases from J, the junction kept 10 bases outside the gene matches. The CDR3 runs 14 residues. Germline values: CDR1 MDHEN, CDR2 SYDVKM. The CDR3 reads CASTIAGLVNEQFF. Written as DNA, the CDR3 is TGTGCCAGCACGATAGCGGGTCTGGTGAATGAGCAGTTCTTC.

CDR3 sequence reads: CSASQGLAGRYEQYF. Here the CDR3 DNA reads TGCAGTGCTAGCCAAGGACTAGCGGGAAGGTACGAGCAGTACTTC. The chain recombines TRBV20-1 with TRBJ2-7; 12 bases fit TRBD2. J gave up 4 bases and V 3 bases, and 7 bases lay outside the gene matches. The CDR3 runs to 15 residues. Germline V CDR1 and CDR2: DFQATT, SNEGSKA (reference sequence).